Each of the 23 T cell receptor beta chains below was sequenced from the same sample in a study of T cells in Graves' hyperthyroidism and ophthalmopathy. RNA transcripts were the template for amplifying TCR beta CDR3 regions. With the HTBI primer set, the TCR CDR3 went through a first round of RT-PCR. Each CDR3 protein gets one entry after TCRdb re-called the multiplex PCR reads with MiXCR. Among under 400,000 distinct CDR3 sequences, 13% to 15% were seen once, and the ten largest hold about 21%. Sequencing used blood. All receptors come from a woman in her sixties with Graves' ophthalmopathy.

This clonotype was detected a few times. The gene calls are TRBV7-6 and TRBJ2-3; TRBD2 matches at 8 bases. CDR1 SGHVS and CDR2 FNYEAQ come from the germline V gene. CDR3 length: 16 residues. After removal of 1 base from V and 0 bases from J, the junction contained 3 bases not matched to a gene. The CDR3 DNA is TGTGCCAGCAGCTTAGAGGTAGCGGGAAGCACAGATACGCAGTATTTT. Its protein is CASSLEVAGSTDTQYF.

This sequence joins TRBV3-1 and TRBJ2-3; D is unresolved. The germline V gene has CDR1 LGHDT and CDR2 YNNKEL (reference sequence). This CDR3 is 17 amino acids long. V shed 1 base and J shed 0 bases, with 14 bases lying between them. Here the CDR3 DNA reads TGTGCCAGCAGCCAAGGACCTAGTGGGTTGAGCACAGATACGCAGTATTTT. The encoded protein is CASSQGPSGLSTDTQYF.

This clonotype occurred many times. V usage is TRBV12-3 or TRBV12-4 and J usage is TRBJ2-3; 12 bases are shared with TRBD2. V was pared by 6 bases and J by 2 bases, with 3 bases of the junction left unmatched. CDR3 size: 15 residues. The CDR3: CASSWTSGNTDTQYF. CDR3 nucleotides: TGTGCCAGCAGCTGGACTAGCGGGAACACAGATACGCAGTATTTT.

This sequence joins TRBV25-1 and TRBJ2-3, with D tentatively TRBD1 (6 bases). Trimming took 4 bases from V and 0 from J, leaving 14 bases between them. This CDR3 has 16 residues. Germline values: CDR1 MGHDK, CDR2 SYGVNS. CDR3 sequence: CASSAPGQTSTDTQYF. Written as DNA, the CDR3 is TGTGCCAGCAGTGCGCCCGGACAGACTAGCACAGATACGCAGTATTTT.

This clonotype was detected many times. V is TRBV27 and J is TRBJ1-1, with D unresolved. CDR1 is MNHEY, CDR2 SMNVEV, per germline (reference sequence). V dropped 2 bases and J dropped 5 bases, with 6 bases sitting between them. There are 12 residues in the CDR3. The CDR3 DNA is TGTGCCAGCAGTTTAAGTTTGACTGAAGCTTTCTTT. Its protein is CASSLSLTEAFF.

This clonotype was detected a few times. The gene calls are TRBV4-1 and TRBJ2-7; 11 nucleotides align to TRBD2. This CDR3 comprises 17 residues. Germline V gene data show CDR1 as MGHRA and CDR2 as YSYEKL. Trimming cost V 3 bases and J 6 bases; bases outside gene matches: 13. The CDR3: CASSHGLAGVSLSEQYF. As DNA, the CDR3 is TGCGCCAGCAGCCACGGACTAGCGGGTGTGTCCCTCTCCGAGCAGTACTTC.

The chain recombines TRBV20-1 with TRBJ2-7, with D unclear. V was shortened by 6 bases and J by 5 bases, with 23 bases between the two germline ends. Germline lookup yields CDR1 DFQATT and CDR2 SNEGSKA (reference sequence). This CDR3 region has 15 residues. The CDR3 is CSAPVTASARNEQYF. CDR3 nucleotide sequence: TGCAGTGCCCCCGTGACTGCCTCGGCGAGAAACGAGCAGTACTTC.

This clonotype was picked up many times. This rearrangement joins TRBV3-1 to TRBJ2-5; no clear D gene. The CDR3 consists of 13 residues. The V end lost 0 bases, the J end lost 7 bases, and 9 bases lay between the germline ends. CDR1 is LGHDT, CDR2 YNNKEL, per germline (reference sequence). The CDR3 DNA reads TGTGCCAGCAGCCAAGAGGCCCCGCGGACCCAGTACTTC. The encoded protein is CASSQEAPRTQYF.

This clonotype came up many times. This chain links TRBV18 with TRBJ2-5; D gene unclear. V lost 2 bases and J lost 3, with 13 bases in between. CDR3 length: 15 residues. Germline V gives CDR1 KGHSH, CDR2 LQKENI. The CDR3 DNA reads TGTGCCAGCTCACCATGGCCCGGCGTTGAAGAGACCCAGTACTTC. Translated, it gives CASSPWPGVEETQYF.

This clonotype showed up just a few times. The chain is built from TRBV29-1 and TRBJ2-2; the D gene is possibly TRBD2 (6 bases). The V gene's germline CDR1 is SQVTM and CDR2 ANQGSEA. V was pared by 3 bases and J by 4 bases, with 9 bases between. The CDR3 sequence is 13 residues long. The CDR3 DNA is TGCAGCGTTGAGCCGGGAGTCACCGGGGAGCTGTTTTTT. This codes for CSVEPGVTGELFF.

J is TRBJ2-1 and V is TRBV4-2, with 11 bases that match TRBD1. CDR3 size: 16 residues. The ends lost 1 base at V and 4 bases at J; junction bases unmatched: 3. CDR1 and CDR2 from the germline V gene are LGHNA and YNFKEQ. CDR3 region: CASSQAGTGGYNEQFF. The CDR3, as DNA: TGTGCCAGCAGCCAAGCAGGGACAGGGGGTTACAATGAGCAGTTCTTC.

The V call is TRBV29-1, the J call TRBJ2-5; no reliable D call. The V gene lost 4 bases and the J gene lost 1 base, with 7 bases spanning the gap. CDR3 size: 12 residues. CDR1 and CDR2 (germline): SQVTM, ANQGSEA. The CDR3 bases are TGCAGCGTTGCAGTCAGCCAAGAGACCCAGTACTTC. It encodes CSVAVSQETQYF.

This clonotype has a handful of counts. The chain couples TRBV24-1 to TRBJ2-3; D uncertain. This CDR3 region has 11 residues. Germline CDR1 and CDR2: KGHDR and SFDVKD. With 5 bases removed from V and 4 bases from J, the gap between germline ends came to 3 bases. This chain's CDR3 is CATSVSDTQYF. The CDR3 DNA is TGTGCCACCAGTGTTTCAGATACGCAGTATTTT.

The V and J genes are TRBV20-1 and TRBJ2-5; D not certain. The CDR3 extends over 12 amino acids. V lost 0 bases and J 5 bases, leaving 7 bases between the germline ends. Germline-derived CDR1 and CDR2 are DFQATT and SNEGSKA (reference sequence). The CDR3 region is CSARDSRETQYF. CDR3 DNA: TGCAGTGCTAGAGATTCACGGGAGACCCAGTACTTC.

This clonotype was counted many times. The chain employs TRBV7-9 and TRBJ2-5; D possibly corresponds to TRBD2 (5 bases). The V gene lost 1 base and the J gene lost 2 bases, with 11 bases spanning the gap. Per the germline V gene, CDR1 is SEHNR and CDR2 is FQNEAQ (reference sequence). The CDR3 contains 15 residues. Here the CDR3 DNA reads TGTGCCAGCAGCTTAGTGCGTGGAGGTCAAGAGACCCAGTACTTC. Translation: CASSLVRGGQETQYF.

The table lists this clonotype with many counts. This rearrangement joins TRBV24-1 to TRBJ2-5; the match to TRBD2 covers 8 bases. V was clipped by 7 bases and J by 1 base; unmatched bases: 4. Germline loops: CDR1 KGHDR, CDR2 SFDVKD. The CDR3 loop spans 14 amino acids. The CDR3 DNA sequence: TGTGCCACCAGCAGTAGCGGGATCCAAGAGACCCAGTACTTC. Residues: CATSSSGIQETQYF.

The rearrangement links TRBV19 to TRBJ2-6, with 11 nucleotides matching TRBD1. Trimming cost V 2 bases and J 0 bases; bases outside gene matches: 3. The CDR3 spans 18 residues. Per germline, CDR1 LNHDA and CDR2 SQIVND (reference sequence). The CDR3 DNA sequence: TGTGCCAGTAGTATAAGGACAGGGGGCCCCTCTGGGGCCAACGTCCTGACTTTC. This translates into CASSIRTGGPSGANVLTF.

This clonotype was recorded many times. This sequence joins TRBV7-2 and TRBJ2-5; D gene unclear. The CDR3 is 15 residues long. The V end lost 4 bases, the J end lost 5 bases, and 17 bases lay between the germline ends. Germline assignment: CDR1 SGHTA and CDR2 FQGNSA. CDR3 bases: TGTGCCAGCAGCTCCCAGGCCCCGCTTAGGGAGACCCAGTACTTC. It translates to CASSSQAPLRETQYF. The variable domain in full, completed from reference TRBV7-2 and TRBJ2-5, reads GAGVSQSPSNKVTEKGKDVELRCDPISGHTALYWYRQSLGQGLEFLIYFQGNSAPDKSGLPSDRFSAERTGGSVSTLTIQRTQQEDSAVYLCASSSQAPLRETQYFGPGTRLLVL.

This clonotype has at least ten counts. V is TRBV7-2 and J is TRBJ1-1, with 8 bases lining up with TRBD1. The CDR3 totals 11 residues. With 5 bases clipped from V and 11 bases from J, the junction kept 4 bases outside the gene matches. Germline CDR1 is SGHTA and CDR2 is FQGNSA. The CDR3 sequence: CASSKTGDAFF. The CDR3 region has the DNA TGTGCCAGCAGCAAGACAGGGGATGCTTTCTTT.

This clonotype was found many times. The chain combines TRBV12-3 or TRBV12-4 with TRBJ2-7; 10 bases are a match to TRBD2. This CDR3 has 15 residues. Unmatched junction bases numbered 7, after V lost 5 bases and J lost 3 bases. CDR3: CASSPSGRENYEQYF. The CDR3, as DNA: TGTGCCAGCAGTCCCAGCGGGAGGGAGAACTACGAGCAGTACTTC.

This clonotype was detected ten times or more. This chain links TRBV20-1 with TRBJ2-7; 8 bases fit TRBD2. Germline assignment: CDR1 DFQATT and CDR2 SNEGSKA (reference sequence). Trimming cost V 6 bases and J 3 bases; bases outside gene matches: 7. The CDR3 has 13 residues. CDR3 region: CSAPTSGSYEQYF. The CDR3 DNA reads TGCAGTGCCCCTACTAGCGGCAGCTACGAGCAGTACTTC.

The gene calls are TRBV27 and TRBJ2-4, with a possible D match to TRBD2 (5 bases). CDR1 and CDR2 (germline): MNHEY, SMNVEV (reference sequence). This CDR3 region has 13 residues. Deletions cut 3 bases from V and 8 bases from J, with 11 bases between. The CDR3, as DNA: TGTGCCAGCAGTTTCACTAGATCGGACATTCAGTACTTC. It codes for CASSFTRSDIQYF.

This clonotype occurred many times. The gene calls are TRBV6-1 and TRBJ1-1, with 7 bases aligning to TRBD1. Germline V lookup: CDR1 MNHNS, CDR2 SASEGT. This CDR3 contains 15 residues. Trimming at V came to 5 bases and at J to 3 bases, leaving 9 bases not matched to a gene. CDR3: CASSFSTGRDTEAFF. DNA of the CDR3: TGTGCCAGCAGTTTCTCGACAGGGAGAGACACTGAAGCTTTCTTT.